This T cell receptor (beta chain) was profiled in a study of molecular identifiers for immune sequencing clone quantification. TCRdb recomputed calls from the PCR reads with MiXCR, one row per CDR3 protein. The sample holds roughly 97,000 distinct CDR3 sequences; approximately 24% are singletons and the top ten take 0.85% to 1%. The CDR3 covers 14 residues. Per the germline V gene, CDR1 is LGHNA and CDR2 is YSLEER. V lost 5 bases to trimming and J lost 5 bases, with 12 bases between them. To note about this clonotype: With a much larger clone just one base away, this may be a read error.

The sequenced sample consisted of naive CD8+ T cells from blood, with Jurkat cell RNA spiked in. Subset noted: FACS-sorted CD8+CD4-CCR7+CD45RA+ naive T cells. The receptor was isolated from a human donor in good health. Some libraries in this study had Jurkat cell RNA spiked in. This chain connects TRBV4-3 to TRBJ2-2; D uncertain. CDR3 coding DNA: TGCGCCAGCAGCTCGGATAGTACGACCGGGGAGCTGTTTTTT. Translation: CASSSDSTTGELFF.